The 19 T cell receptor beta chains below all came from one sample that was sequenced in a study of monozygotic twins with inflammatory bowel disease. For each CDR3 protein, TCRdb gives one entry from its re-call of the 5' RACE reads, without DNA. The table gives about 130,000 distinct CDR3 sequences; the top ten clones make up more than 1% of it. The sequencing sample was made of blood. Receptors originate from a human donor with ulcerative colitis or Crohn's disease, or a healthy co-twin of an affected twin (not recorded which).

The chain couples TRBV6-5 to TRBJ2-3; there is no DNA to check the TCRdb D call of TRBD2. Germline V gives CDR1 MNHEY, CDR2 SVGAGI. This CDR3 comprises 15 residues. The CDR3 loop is CASSYTSGRSDTQYF.

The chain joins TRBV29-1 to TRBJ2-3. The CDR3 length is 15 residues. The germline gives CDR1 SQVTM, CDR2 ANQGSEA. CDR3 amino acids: CSVSRGSLGTDTQYF.

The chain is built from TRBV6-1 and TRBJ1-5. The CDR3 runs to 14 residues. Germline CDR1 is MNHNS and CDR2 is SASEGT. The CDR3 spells CASSVGVSNQPQHF.

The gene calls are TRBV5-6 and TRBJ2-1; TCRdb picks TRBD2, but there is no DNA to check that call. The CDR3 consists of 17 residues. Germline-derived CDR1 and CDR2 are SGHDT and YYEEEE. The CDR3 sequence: CASSGLTSGDSYNEQFF.

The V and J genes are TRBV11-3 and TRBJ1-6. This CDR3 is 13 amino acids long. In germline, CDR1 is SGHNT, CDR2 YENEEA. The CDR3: CASSFGGNSPLHF.

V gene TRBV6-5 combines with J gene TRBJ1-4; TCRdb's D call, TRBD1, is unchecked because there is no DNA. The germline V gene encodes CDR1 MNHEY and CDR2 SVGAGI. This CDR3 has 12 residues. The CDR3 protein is CASSLGQGKLFF.

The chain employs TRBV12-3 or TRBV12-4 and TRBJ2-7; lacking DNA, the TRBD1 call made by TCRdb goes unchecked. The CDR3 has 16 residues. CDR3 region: CASSSGQGLSRDEQYF.

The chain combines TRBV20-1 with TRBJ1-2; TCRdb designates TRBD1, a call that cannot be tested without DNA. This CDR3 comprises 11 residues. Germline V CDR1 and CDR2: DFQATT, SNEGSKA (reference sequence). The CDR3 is CSARGPGTETF.

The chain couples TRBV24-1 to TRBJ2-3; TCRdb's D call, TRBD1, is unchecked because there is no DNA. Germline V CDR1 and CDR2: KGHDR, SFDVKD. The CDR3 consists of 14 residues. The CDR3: CATSDSGEGDTQYF.

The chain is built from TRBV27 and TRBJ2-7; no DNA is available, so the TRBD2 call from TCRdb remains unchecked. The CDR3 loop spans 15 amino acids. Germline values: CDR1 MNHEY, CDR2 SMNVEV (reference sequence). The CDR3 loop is CASSSRSSGGHEQYF.

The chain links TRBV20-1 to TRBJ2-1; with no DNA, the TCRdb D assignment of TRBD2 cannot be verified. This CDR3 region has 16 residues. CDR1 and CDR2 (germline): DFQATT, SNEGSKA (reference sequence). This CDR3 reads CSARDGLAGARNEQFF.

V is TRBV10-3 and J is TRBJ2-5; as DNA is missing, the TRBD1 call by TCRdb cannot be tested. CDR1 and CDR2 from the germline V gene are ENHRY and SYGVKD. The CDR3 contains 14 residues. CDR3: CAISYRGQEETQYF.

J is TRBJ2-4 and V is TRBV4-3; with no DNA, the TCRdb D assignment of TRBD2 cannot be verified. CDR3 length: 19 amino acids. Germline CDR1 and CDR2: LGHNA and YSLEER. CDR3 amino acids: CASSQGWREGPIAKNIQYF.

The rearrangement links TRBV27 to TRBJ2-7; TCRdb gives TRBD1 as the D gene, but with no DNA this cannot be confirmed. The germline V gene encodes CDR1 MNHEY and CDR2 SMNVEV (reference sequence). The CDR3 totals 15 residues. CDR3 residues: CASSFGGAGSYEQYF.

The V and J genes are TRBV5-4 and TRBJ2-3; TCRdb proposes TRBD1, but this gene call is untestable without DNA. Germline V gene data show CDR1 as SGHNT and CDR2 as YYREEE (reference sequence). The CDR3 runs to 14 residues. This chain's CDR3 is CASSWTGTPDTQYF. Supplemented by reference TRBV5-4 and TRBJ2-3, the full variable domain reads ETGVTQSPTHLIKTRGQQVTLRCSSQSGHNTVSWYQQALGQGPQFIFQYYREEENGRGNFPPRFSGLQFPNYSSELNVNALELDDSALYLCASSWTGTPDTQYFGPGTRLTVL.

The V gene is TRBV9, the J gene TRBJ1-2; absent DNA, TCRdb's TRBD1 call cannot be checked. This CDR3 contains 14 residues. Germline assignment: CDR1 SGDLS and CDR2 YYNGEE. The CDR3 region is CASSAPGRDYGYTF.

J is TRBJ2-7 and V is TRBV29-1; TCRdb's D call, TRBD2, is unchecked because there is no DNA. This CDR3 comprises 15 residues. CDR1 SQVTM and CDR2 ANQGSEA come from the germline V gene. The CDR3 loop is CSVSNLAGGPGEQYF.

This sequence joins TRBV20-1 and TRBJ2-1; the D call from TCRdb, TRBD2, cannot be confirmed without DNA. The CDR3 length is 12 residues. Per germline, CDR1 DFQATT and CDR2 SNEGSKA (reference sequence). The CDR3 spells CSAGTRGSEQFF.

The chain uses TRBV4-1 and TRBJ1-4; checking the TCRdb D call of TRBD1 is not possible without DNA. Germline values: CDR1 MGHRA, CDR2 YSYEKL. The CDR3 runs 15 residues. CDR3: CASRYRSGANEKLFF.